This TCR beta chain was documented in a study of blood T cell repertoires in COVID-19. Study-wide background: T cells, B-cell-depleted T cells, or PBMCs provided the cDNA or gDNA that served as material.

Sequencing used immunoSEQ multiplex PCR; TCRdb keeps in-frame clones, though not all of them. The sample contains 60,000 or so clones, 78% of which appear only once. There are a few counts of this clone. CDR3 length equals 17 residues. Trimming took 1 base from V and 5 from J; bases not matched to a gene: 12. Germline CDR1 and CDR2: MGHRA and YSYEKL. V usage is TRBV4-1 and J usage is TRBJ2-7, with 9 bases identical to TRBD2. Sequenced material: peripheral blood. This clonotype was obtained from a human donor in a cohort sampled during active COVID-19. The DNA for the CDR3 is TGCGCCAGCAGCCAAGGGAGGGCTAGCGGGACCTTCCACGAGCAGTACTTC. Translation gives CASSQGRASGTFHEQYF.